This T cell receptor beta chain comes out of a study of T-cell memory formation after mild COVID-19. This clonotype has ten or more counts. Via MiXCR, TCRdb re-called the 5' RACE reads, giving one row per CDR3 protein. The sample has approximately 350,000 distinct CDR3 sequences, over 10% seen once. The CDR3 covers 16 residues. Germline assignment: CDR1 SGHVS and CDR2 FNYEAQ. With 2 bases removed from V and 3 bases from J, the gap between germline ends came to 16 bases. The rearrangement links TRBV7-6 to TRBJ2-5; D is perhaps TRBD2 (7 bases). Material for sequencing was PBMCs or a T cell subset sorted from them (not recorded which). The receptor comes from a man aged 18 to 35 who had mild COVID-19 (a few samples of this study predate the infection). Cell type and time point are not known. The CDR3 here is CASSLTGGRGKETQYF. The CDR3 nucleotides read TGTGCCAGCAGCTTAACGGGGGGCCGAGGGAAAGAGACCCAGTACTTC.